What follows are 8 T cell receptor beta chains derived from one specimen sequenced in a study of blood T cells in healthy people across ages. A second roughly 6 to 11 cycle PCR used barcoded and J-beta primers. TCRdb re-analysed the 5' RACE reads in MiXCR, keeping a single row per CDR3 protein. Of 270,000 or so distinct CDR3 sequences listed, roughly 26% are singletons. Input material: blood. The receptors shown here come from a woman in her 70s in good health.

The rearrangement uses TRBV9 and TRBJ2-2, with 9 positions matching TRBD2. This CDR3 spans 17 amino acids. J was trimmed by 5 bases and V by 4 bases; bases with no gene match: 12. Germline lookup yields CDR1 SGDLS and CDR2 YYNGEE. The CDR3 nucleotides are TGTGCCAGCAGCCAAAGGGTGTCTAGCGGGGCGACCGGGGAGCTGTTTTTT. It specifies CASSQRVSSGATGELFF.

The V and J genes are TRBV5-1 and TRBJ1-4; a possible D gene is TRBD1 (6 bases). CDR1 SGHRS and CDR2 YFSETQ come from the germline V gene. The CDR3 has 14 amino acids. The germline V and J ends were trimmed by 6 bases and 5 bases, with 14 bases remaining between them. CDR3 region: CASTTGTRNEKLFF. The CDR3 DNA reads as TGCGCCAGCACGACCGGGACAAGGAATGAAAAACTGTTTTTT.

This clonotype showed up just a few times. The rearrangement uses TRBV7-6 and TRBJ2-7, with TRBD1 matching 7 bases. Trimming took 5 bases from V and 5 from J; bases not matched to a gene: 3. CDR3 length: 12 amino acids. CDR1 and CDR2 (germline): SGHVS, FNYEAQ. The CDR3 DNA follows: TGTGCCAGCAGCCAACAGGGGCACGAGCAGTACTTC. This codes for CASSQQGHEQYF. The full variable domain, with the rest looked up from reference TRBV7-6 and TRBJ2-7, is GAGVSQSPRYKVTKRGQDVALRCDPISGHVSLYWYRQALGQGPEFLTYFNYEAQQDKSGLPNDRFSAERPEGSISTLTIQRTEQRDSAMYRCASSQQGHEQYFGPGTRLTVT.

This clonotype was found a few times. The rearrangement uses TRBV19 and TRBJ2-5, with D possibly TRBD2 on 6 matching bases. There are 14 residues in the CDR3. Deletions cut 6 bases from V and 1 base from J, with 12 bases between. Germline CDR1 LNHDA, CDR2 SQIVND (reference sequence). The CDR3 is CASSAGQIQETQYF. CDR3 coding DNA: TGTGCCAGTAGCGCGGGGCAGATCCAAGAGACCCAGTACTTC.

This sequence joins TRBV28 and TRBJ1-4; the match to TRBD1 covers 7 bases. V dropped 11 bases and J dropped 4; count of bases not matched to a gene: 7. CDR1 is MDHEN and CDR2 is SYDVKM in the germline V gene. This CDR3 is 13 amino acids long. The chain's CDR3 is CAGKGARNEKLFF. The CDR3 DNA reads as TGTGCCGGAAAGGGGGCCCGTAATGAAAAACTGTTTTTT.

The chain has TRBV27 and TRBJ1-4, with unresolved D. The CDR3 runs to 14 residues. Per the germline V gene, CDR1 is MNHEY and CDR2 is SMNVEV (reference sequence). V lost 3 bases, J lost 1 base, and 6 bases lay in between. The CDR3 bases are TGTGCCAGCAGTTTGCAGTTAACTAATGAAAAACTGTTTTTT. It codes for CASSLQLTNEKLFF.

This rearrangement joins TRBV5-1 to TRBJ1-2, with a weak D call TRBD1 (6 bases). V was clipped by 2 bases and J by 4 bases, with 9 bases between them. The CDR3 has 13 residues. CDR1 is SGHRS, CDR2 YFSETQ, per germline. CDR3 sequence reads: CASSFGQIYGYTF. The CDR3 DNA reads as TGCGCCAGCAGCTTCGGACAGATCTATGGCTACACCTTC.

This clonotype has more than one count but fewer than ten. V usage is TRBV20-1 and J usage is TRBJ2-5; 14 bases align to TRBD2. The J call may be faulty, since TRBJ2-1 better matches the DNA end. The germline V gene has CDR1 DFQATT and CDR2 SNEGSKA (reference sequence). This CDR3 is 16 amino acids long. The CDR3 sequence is CSARSRLAGGRKEQFF. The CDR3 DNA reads TGCAGTGCTCGATCGAGACTAGCGGGAGGGCGCAAGGAGCAGTTCTTC.